What follows is one TCR beta chain and its context. Some clones are missing from TCRdb's copy, which holds only in-frame ones; the method was immunoSEQ multiplex PCR. The repertoire consists of 1,400,000 or so clones, with less than 99% occurring once and the leading ten covering around 0.33%. The record originates from a study of shared clonotypes between healthy human individuals. Background on the study: Each donor had three CD4 naive, three CD4 memory, two CD8 naive and one CD8 memory plate.

Study donors comprised healthy, HIV-negative adults devoid of recent acute infection or vaccination. Researchers partitioned CD4+ cells into CD45RA+ naive and CD45RA-negative memory subsets. Germline CDR1 MDHEN, CDR2 SYDVKM. The CDR3 is made up of 11 amino acids. V was trimmed by 11 bases and J by 1 base, leaving 8 bases between them. V gene TRBV28 combines with J gene TRBJ1-2; D gene ambiguous. Sequenced input: naive CD4+ T cells sorted from blood. Stated subset: CD45RA+ positively selected. This sequence was found in a man aged 30 to 45 in good health. CDR3 coding DNA: TGTGCCTGGCAGGTTAACTATGGCTACACCTTC. As protein: CAWQVNYGYTF.